This is a list of T cell receptor beta chains from one sample in a study of blood T cell repertoires in COVID-19. Clones were read by immunoSEQ multiplex PCR, and TCRdb kept only the in-frame ones, dropping some. The table records about 33,000 clones, under 85% of them present only once. The sequencing input was peripheral blood. The receptors derive from an elderly man with acute or convalescent COVID-19. Each CDR3 is given with its conserved first and last residue. The order of the fields is clone size, V gene, J gene, D gene, CDR3 protein, CDR3 DNA. D genes are given only for firm matches. Expanded clones are given a class, and other clones once, few, many or no size at all.

.	TRBV18	TRBJ2-3	.	CASSEVDTQYF	TGTGCCAGCTCAGAGGTCGATACGCAGTATTTT
.	TRBV3-1/TRBV3-2	TRBJ2-4	.	CASSQDFRGKNIQYF	TGTGCCAGCAGCCAAGATTTCCGGGGCAAAAACATTCAGTACTTC
.	TRBV12-3/TRBV12-4	TRBJ1-5	.	CASSSDRNQPQHF	TGTGCCAGCAGTTCCGACAGAAATCAGCCCCAGCATTTT
.	TRBV5-5	TRBJ2-4	.	CASSLFSQAIAKNIQYF	TGTGCCAGCAGCTTGTTCAGTCAGGCGATAGCCAAAAACATTCAGTACTTC
.	TRBV10-3	TRBJ1-4	TRBD1	CAISGTGNEKLFF	TGTGCCATCAGTGGGACAGGGAATGAAAAACTGTTTTTT
.	TRBV24-1	TRBJ1-2	.	CATPLGGEGYTF	TGTGCCACCCCCTTAGGAGGGGAAGGCTACACCTTC
.	TRBV5-1	TRBJ2-3	TRBD1	CASRGTGGLTQYF	TGCGCCAGCAGAGGGACAGGGGGCCTTACGCAGTATTTT
.	TRBV4-3	TRBJ2-7	TRBD1	CASSFLPRDRTYEQYF	TGCGCCAGCAGCTTTCTCCCACGGGACAGGACCTACGAGCAGTACTTC
.	TRBV18	TRBJ2-3	TRBD1	CASSPGTGVTDTQYF	TGTGCCAGCTCGCCCGGGACAGGGGTCACAGATACGCAGTATTTT
.	TRBV10-2	TRBJ2-5	TRBD2	CASSEFGLAGVETQYF	TGCGCCAGCAGTGAGTTCGGACTAGCGGGGGTTGAGACCCAGTACTTC
.	TRBV6-5	TRBJ1-4	TRBD1	CASSYSRTGGLSKLFF	TGTGCCAGCAGTTACTCAAGGACAGGGGGTCTATCAAAACTGTTTTTT
.	TRBV12-5	TRBJ1-3	.	CASGLRNTIYF	TGTGCTAGTGGACTCCGAAACACCATATATTTT
.	TRBV19	TRBJ2-3	.	CASSIQGLGTDTQYF	TGTGCCAGTAGTATCCAGGGCTTGGGCACAGATACGCAGTATTTT
.	TRBV25-1	TRBJ2-5	.	CASREVAGAGETQYF	TGTGCCAGCAGGGAAGTGGCGGGGGCAGGGGAGACCCAGTACTTC
.	TRBV12-3/TRBV12-4	TRBJ1-2	.	CASSDRDTYGYTF	TGTGCCAGCAGTGACCGGGACACCTATGGCTACACCTTC
once	TRBV20-1	TRBJ2-1	TRBD2	CSASALAGGRNEQFF	TGCAGTGCTAGTGCGCTAGCGGGGGGCAGGAATGAGCAGTTCTTC